Here is one T cell receptor beta chain with its context. Its antigen is currently unknown. The sample originates from a study of cytomegalovirus exposure and HLA in healthy donors. Broader study findings: Despite most TCR sequences being rare, some public TCRs occurred in many donors. In a later analysis, specific HLA alleles were associated with under 20,000 TCR beta sequences at a 0.05 false discovery rate.

The CDR3 extends over 14 amino acids. The V and J ends lost 5 bases and 5 bases respectively, with 10 bases between them. Germline lookup yields CDR1 MGHRA and CDR2 YSYEKL. The PCR made use of 60 Vbeta and 13 Jbeta primers. Repertoires were generated with immunoSEQ multiplex PCR, while TCRdb's copy carries only in-frame clones and drops some. The sample has roughly 130,000 clones; roughly 74% are singletons. The sequenced sample was PBMCs. The source is a woman aged 45-65 years in good health and CMV-seropositive. The rearrangement joins TRBV4-1 to TRBJ1-6, with unresolved D. The CDR3 sequence is CASSAEQDNSPLHF. DNA of the CDR3: TGCGCCAGCAGCGCAGAGCAGGATAATTCACCCCTCCACTTT.